Shown below are 4 T cell receptor beta chains from a single sample sequenced in a study of blood T cells in healthy people across ages. With a J-beta primer mix and a sample-barcoded 5' primer, a second PCR ran about 6 to 11 cycles. TCRdb redid the calling of the 5' RACE reads with MiXCR, one entry per CDR3 protein. The sample shows roughly 720,000 distinct CDR3 sequences, roughly 53% of them seen only once. Sequenced material: blood. The receptor set was obtained from an elderly man in good health.

This clonotype occurred a few times. This chain uses TRBV20-1 with TRBJ2-4; D is tentatively TRBD1 or TRBD2 (5 bases each). The J call may be faulty, since TRBJ2-7 better matches the DNA end. This CDR3 comprises 15 residues. Germline CDR1 reads DFQATT; CDR2 reads SNEGSKA (reference sequence). CDR3 in DNA: TGCAGTGCTAGGTCCGGGACCAGTACACCTTACGAGCAGTACTTC. Protein product: CSARSGTSTPYEQYF.

V gene TRBV6-5 combines with J gene TRBJ2-5; 7 nucleotides agree with TRBD2. Trimming took 6 bases from V and 11 from J; bases not matched to a gene: 12. From germline, CDR1 is MNHEY and CDR2 SVGAGI. The CDR3 has 13 amino acids. CDR3 sequence: CASRNPGGNEQYF. CDR3 DNA sequence: TGTGCCAGCAGAAACCCCGGGGGGAATGAGCAGTACTTC.

The chain links TRBV5-5 to TRBJ2-4, with TRBD2 matching 11 bases. TRBJ2-7 matches the DNA end more closely, so the J call is doubtful. The CDR3 totals 19 residues. CDR1 SGHKS and CDR2 YYEKEE come from the germline V gene (reference sequence). The CDR3 sequence: CASSLWARVTSGSSHEQYF. DNA for the CDR3: TGTGCCAGCAGCCTGTGGGCCAGGGTAACTAGCGGGAGTTCCCACGAGCAGTACTTC.

To note about this clonotype: At one of its ends the junction is not consistent with the germline gene, which may arise from a read error. The rearrangement joins TRBV15 to TRBJ1-2; unclear D gene. CDR1 and CDR2 from the germline V gene are LNHNV and YYDKDF (reference sequence). The CDR3 is 15 residues long. This CDR3 reads CASSRDLVVNYGYTF. In nucleotides, the CDR3 is TGTGCCTCCAGCAGAGATCTGGTGGTGAACTATGGCTACACCTTC.